This T cell receptor beta chain was found in a study of T cell changes during pregnancy in multiple sclerosis. Using immunoSEQ multiplex PCR, the repertoire was profiled, and TCRdb retains in-frame clones only, with some absent. The sample carries around 52,000 clones, around 92% recorded once. Germline V lookup: CDR1 LGHNA, CDR2 YNFKEQ. V trimming: 4 bases; J trimming: 1 base; junction bases outside the gene matches: 11. The CDR3 covers 17 residues. The input for sequencing was CD4+ T cells from peripheral blood mononuclear cells, taken after pregnancy. The source of this sequence is a female donor in good health, enrolled as a control in a pregnancy study. This chain joins TRBV4-2 and TRBJ2-3; 7 bases line up with TRBD1. CDR3 region: CASSPSVTGSRTDTQYF. The DNA for the CDR3 is TGTGCCAGCAGCCCCTCGGTGACAGGGAGTCGCACAGATACGCAGTATTTT.